This TCR beta chain was captured by sequencing in a study of cytomegalovirus exposure and HLA in healthy donors. General study findings and limits: Within an earlier analysis, most TCR beta V segments proved productive either about 87% or about 30% of the time. Rarity marked most TCR sequences, yet some public TCRs occurred in many donors. Later analysis revealed greater clonal expansion in HLA-associated TCR beta chains than in equally common others. Later work found that TCR association rates differed between HLA loci; DRB1 had the most and HLA-C the fewest.

This CDR3 is 18 amino acids long. Germline CDR1 is SGHAT and CDR2 is FQNNGV. The J segment lost 2 bases and the V segment lost 1 base, leaving 8 bases of the junction unmatched. The PCR ran on 60 Vbeta and 13 Jbeta primers. Profiled with immunoSEQ multiplex PCR; TCRdb holds only in-frame clones, not every one. The sample yields 200,000 to 250,000 clones, over 60% seen once. A remark on this clone: What it recognizes is unknown.

This chain connects TRBV11-2 to TRBJ2-3; 11 bases align to TRBD2. The clonotype comes from a young man in good health and CMV-seronegative. Sequencing was performed on PBMCs. Here the CDR3 DNA reads TGTGCCAGCAGCTTAGCAGCTAGCGGGGGGTATCACACAGATACGCAGTATTTT. Translated: CASSLAASGGYHTDTQYF.